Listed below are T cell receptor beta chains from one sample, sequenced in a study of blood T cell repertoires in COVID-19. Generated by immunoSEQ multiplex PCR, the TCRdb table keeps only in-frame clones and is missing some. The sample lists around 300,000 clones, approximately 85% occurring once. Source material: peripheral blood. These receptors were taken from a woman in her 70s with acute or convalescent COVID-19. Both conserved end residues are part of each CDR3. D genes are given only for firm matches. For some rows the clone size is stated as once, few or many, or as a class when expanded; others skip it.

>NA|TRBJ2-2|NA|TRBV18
TGTGCCAGCCGCCGGGACACCCGAAATACCGGGGAGCTGTTTTTT
CASRRDTRNTGELFF
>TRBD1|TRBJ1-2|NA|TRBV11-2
TGTGCCAGCAGCTTATCAGGGGGTGGCTATGGCTACACCTTC
CASSLSGGGYGYTF
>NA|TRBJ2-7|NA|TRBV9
TGTGCCAGCAGCCCCCGACAGCTGTCCAACGAGCAGTACTTC
CASSPRQLSNEQYF
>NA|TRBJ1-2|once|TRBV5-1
TGCGCCAGCAGCTTGAGCACAGACTATGGCTACACCTTC
CASSLSTDYGYTF
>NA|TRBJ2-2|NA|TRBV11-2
TGTGCCAGCAGCGGGTGGGGCGGTACCGGGGAGCTGTTTTTT
CASSGWGGTGELFF
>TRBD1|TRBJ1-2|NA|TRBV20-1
TGCAGTGCTAGTGGGACAGGCTATGGCTACACCTTC
CSASGTGYGYTF
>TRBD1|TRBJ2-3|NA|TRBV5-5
TGTGCCAGCAGCCCGAACAGGGGCGGGTTGGGGACAGATACGCAGTATTTT
CASSPNRGGLGTDTQYF
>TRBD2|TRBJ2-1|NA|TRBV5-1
TGCGCCAGCAGGGGGCGGGGGGCAGCTATCTCCTACAATGAGCAGTTCTTC
CASRGRGAAISYNEQFF
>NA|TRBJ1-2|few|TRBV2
TGTGCCAGCAGTGTTTTTCCAGGGCTATATGGCTACACCTTC
CASSVFPGLYGYTF
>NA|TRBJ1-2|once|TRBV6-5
TGTGCCAGCAGTTACTCTCGCGCGGGGGTTGGCTACACCTTC
CASSYSRAGVGYTF
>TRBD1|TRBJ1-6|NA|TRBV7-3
TGTGCCAGCAGTTCCGGGACAGCGGGCTCACCCCTCCACTTT
CASSSGTAGSPLHF